This T cell receptor beta chain emerged from a study of blood T cell repertoires in COVID-19. In the authors' workflow: Estimation of nucleated cell counts was performed using reference gene primer amplification. Using immunoSEQ multiplex PCR, the repertoire was profiled, and TCRdb retains in-frame clones only, with some absent. V and J calls and clone size are given by that table; D and trimming were obtained from the DNA. The data show around 82,000 clones, 70% to 90% seen once. Per germline, CDR1 SQVTM and CDR2 ANQGSEA. The V gene lost 6 bases and the J gene lost 7 bases, with 19 bases spanning the gap. The CDR3 extends over 14 amino acids.

The receptor was derived from a man between 70 and 80 years old with active or convalescent COVID-19. The material sequenced was peripheral blood. The genes are TRBV29-1 and TRBJ1-5, with D maybe TRBD1 (6 bases). The CDR3 region has the DNA TGCAGCGTCCATACAGGGTTCCCAGGGCAGCCCCAGCATTTT. It yields the protein CSVHTGFPGQPQHF.